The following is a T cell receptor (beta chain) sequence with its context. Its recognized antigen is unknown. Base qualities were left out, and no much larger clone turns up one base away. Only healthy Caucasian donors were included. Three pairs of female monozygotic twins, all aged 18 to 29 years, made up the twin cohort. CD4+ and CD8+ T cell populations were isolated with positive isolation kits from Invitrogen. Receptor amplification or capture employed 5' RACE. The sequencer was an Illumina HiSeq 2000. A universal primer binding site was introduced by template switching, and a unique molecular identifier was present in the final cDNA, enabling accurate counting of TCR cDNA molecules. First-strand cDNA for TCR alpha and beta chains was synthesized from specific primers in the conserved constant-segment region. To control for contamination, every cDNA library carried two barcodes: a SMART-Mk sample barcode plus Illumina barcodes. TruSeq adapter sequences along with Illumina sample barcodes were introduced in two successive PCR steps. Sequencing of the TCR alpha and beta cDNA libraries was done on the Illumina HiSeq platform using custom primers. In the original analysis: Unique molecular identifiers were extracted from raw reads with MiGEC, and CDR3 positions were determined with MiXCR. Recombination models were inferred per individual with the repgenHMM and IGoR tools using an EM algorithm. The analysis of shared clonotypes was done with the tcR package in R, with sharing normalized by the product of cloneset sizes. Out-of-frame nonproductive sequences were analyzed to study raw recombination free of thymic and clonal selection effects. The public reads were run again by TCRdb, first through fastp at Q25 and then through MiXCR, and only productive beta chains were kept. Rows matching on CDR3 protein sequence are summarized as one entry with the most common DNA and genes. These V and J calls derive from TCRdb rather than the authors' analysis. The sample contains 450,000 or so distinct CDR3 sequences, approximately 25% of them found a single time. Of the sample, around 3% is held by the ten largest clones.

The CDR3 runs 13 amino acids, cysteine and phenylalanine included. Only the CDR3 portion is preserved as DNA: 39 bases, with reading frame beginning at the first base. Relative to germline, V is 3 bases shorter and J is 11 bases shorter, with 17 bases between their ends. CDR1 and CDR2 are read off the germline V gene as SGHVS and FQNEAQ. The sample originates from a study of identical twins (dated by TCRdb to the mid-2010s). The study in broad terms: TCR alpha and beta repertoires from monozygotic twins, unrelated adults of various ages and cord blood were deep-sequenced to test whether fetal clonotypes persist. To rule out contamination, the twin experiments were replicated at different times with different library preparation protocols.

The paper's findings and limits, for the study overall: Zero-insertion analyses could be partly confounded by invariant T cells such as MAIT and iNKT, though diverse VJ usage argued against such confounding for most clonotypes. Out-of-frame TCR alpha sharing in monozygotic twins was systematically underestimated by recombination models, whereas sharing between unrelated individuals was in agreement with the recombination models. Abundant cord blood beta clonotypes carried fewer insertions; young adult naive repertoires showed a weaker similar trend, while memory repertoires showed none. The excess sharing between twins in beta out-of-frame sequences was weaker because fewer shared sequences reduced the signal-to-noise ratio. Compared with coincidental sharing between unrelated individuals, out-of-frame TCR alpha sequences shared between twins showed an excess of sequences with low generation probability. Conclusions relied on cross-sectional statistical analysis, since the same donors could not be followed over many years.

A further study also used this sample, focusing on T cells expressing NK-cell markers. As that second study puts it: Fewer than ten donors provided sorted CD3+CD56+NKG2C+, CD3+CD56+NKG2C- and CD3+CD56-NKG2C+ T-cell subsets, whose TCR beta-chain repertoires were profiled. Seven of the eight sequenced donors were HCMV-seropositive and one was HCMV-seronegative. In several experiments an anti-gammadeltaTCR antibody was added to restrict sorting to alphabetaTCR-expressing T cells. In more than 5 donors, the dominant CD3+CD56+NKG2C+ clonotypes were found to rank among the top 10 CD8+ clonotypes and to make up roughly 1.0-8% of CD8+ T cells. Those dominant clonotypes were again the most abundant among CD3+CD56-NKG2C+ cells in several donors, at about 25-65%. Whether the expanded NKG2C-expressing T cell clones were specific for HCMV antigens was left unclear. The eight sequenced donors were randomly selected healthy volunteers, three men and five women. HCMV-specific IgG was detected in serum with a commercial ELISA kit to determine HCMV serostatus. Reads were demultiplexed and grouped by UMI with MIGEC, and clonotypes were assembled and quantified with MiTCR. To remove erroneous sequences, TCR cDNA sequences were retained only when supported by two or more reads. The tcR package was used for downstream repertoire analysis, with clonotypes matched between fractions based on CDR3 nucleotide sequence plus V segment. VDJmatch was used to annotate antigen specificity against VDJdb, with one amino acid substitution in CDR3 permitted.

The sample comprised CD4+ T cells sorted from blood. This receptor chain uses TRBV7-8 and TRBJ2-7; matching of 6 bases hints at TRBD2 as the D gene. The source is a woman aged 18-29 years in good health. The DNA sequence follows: TGTGCCAGCAGCTTTACGGGGGTCGGCGGAGAGTACTTC. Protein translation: CASSFTGVGGEYF.